The following is a T cell receptor (beta chain) sequence with its context. The CDR3 is made up of 15 amino acids. Per germline, CDR1 SGHVS and CDR2 FNYEAQ. The data were obtained in a study of CXCR3-negative and CXCR3-positive naive CD8 T cells. The libraries of TRB cDNA were prepared using 5' RACE with UMI labels. Using the 5' RACE reads, TCRdb records one entry per CDR3 protein without DNA. The listing records over 45,000 distinct CDR3 sequences. The sequence was collected from a human donor in good health. Some clones in this sample may be carry-over from other donors' samples. This chain joins TRBV7-6 and TRBJ2-1; TCRdb indicates TRBD2, and absent DNA this call remains unverified. Sequences were obtained from memory CD8+ T cells from blood. The CDR3 protein is CASSLESGNNNEQFF.